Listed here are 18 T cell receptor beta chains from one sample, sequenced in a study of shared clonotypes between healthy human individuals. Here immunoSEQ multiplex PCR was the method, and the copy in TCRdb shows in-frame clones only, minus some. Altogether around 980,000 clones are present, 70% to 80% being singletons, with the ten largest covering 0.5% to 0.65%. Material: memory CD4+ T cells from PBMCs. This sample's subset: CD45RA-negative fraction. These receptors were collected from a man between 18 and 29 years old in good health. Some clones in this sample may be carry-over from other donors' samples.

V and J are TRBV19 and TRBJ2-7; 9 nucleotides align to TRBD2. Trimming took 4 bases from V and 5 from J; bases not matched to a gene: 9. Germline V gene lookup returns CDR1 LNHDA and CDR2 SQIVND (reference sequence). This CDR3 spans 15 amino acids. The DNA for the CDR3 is TGTGCCAGTAGTACCTTGAGCGGGAGGATCGACGAGCAGTACTTC. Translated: CASSTLSGRIDEQYF.

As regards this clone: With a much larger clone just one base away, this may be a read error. Written as DNA, the CDR3 is TGTGCCAGCAGTCGGGTTAACACTGAAGCTTTCTTT. This sequence encodes CASSRVNTEAFF. The chain recombines TRBV28 with TRBJ1-1, with no clear D. This CDR3 comprises 12 residues. Germline CDR1 and CDR2: MDHEN and SYDVKM. V was trimmed by 5 bases and J by 2 bases, leaving 6 bases between them.

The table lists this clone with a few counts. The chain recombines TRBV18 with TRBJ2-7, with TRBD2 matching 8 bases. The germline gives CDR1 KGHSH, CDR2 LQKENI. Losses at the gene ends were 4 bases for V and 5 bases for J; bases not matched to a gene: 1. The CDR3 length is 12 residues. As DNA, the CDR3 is TGTGCCAGCTCACAAGCGGGAGACGAGCAGTACTTC. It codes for CASSQAGDEQYF.

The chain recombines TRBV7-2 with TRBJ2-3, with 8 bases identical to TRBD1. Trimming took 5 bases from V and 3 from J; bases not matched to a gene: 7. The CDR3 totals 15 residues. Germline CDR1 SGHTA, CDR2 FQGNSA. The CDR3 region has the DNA TGTGCCAGCAGCAATCGACAGGGGAGGACAGATACGCAGTATTTT. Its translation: CASSNRQGRTDTQYF.

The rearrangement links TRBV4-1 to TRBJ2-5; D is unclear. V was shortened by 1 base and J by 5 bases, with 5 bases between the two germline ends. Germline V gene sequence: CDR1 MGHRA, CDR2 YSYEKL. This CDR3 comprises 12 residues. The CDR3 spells CASSQVAETQYF. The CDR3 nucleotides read TGCGCCAGCAGCCAAGTGGCGGAGACCCAGTACTTC.

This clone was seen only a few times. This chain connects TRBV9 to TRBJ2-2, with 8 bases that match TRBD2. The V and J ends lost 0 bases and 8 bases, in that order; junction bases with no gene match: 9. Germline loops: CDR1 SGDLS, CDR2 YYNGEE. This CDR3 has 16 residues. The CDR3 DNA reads TGTGCCAGCAGCGTAGCTCCAGCGGGAGCTTTGGGGGAGCTGTTTTTT. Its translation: CASSVAPAGALGELFF.

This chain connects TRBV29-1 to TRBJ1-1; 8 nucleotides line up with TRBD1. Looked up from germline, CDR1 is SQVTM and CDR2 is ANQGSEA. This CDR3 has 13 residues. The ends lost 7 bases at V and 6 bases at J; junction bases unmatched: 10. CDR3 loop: CSGWTGSIPEAFF. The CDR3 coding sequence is TGCAGCGGCTGGACAGGGTCAATCCCTGAAGCTTTCTTT.

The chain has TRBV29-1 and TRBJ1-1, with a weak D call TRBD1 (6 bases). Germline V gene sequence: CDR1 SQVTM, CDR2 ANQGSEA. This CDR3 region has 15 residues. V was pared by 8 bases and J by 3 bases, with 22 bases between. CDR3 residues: CSSAQGGGYDTEAFF. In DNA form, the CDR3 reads TGCAGCTCAGCCCAGGGAGGGGGGTATGACACTGAAGCTTTCTTT.

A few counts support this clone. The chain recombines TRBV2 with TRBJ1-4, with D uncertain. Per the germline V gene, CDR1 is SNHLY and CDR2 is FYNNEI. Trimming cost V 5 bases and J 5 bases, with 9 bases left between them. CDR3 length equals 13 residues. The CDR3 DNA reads TGTGCCAGCAGTCCGGGGTTCAATGAAAAACTGTTTTTT. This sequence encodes CASSPGFNEKLFF.

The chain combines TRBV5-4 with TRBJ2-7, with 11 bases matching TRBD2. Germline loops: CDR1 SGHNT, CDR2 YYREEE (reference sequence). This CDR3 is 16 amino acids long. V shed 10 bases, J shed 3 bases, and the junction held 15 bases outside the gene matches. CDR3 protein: CAPWSSTLAGDYEQYF. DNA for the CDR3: TGTGCCCCCTGGAGCAGCACACTAGCGGGAGACTACGAGCAGTACTTC.

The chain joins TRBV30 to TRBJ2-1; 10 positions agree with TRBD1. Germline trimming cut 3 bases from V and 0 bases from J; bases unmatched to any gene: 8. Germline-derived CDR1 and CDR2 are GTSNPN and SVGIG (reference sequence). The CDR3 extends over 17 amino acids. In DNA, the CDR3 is TGTGCCTGGAGGAGGGGATGGACAGGGGGCTCCTACAATGAGCAGTTCTTC. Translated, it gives CAWRRGWTGGSYNEQFF.

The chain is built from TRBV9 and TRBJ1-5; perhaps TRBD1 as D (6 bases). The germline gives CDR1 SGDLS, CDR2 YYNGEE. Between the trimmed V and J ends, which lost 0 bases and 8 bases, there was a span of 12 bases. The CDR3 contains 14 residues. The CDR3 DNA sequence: TGTGCCAGCAGCGTAGGGGCCAGGGGTGAGCCCCAGCATTTT. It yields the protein CASSVGARGEPQHF.

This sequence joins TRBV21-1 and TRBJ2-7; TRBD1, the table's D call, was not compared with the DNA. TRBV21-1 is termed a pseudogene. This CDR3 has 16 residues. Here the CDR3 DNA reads TGTGCCAGCAGCACCCAAGGACAGGGGCCTCACGTCGTCCAGTACTTC. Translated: CASSTQGQGPHVVQYF.

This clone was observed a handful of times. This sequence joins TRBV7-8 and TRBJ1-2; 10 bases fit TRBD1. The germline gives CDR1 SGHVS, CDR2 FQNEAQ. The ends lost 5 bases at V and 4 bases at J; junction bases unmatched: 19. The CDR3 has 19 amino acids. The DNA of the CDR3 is TGTGCCAGCAGCGTTTCATTAGGGGGACAGGGGCCGCCCCTCTATGGCTACACCTTC. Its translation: CASSVSLGGQGPPLYGYTF.

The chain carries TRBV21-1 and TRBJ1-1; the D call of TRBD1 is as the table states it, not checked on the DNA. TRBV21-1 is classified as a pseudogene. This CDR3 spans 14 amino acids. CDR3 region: CASRLDGTVTEAFF. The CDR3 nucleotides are TGTGCCAGCAGGCTAGACGGGACAGTCACTGAAGCTTTCTTT.

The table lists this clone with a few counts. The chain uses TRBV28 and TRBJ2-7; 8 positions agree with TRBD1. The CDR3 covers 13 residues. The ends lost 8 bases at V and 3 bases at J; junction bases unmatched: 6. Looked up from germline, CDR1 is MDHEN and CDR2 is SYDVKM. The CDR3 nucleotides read TGTGCCAGCCGGACAGGGAGCGTCTACGAGCAGTACTTC. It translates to CASRTGSVYEQYF. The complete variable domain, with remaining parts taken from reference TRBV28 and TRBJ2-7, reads DVKVTQSSRYLVKRTGEKVFLECVQDMDHENMFWYRQDPGLGLRLIYFSYDVKMKEKGDIPEGYSVSREKKERFSLILESASTNQTSMYLCASRTGSVYEQYFGPGTRLTVT.

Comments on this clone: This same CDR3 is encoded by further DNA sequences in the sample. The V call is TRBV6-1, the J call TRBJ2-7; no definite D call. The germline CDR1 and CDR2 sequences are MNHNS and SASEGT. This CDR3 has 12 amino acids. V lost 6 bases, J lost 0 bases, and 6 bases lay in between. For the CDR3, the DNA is TGTGCCAGCAGGCGGAGCTCCTACGAGCAGTACTTC. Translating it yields CASRRSSYEQYF.

CDR3 sequence reads: CASSHDTGGWTEAFF. The DNA of the CDR3 is TGTGCCAGCTCACACGACACAGGGGGATGGACTGAAGCTTTCTTT. The J gene is TRBJ1-1, the V gene TRBV18, with TRBD1 matching over 8 bases. Germline CDR1 is KGHSH and CDR2 is LQKENI. This CDR3 region has 15 residues. Trimming at V came to 4 bases and at J to 5 bases, leaving 9 bases not matched to a gene.